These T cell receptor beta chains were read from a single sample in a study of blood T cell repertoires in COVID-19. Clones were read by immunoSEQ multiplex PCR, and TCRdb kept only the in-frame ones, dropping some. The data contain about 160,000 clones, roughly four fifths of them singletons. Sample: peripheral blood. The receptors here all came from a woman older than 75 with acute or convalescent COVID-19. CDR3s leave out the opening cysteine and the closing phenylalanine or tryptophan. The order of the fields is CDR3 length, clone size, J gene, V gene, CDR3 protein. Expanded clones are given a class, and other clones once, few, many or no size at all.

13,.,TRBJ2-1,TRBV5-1,ASSLAGNSLNEQF
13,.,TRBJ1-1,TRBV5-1,ASSADRPSNTEAF
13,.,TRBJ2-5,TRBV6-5,ASSYSRYERETQY
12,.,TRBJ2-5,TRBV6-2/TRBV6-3,ASSYWRETETQY
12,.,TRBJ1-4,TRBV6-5,ASSFQGRGKKLF
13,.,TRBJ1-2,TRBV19,ASRPGQGHLYGYT
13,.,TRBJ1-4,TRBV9,ARSGTGRTNEKLF
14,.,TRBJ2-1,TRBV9,ASSAFLRAADNEQF
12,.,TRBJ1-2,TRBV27,ASSRQGANYGYT
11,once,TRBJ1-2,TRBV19,ASTRGTDYGYT
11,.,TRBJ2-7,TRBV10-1,ASRNSGTYEQY
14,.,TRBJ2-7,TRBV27,ASSGIAGGSSYEQY
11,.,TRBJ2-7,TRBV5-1,ASSIRGRDEQY
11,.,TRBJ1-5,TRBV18,ASSPDRNQPQH
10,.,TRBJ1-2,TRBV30,AWSASSWGYT
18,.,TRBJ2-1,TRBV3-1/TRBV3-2,ASSQDGRTSGLRAGNEQF
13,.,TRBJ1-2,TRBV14,ASSPGRGARRGYT
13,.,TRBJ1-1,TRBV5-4,ASSLSTARNTEAF
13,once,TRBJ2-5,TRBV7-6,ASSRFVSLQETQY
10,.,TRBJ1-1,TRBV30,AWTIVNTEAF
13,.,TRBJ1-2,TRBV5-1,ASSLTPGGKEGYT
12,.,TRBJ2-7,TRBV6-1,ASSERGRGYEQY
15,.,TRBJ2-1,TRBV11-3,ASSSQPYGGTYNEQF
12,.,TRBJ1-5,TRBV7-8,ASSRTVTNQPQH
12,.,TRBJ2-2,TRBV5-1,ATSRDLRPGELF
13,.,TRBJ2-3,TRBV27,ASKTLAGGGDTQY
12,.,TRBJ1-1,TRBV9,ASSVTGGNTEAF
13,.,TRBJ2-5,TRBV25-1,ASSDPRTAEETQY
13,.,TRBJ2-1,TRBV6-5,ASSGGSPSYNEQF
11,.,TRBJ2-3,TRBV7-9,ASSLGGPDTQY
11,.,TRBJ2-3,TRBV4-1,ASSQDRGRTQY